By proportion, the clone carrying this T cell receptor beta chain is medium-sized. The target antigen is unknown. As for time point: late sampling 161 to 241 days after vaccination in a few convalescent patients. Treatment described: approximately nine-day PBMC culture with coronavirus spike peptide pools or control peptides (ViraFEST assay). This entry comes from a study of vaccination and CD4 T cells after COVID-19. Study background: Mild disease affected roughly ten convalescent patients and severe disease one, all SARS-CoV-2 positive by nasal swab PCR. The authors used overlapping spike peptides from SARS-CoV-2, HCoV-NL63, HCoV-OC43 and HCoV-229E to stimulate cells. Controls used CEFX viral epitopes (positive), HIV-1 Nef peptides (negative), or no peptide. Study results and limitations: Spike mono-reactivity was found in 304 of the 307 vaccine-specific clones identified in convalescent patients.

Germline values: CDR1 DFQATT, CDR2 SNEGSKA (reference sequence). This CDR3 region has 15 residues. Trimming cost V 0 bases and J 2 bases, with 11 bases left between them. Sequencing of cultured CD4+ T cell DNA used the Oncomine TCR Beta short-read assay. TCRdb ran MiXCR on the PCR reads and lists one entry per CDR3 protein. The sample yields around 27,000 distinct CDR3 sequences, less than 35% seen once. The J gene is TRBJ1-5, the V gene TRBV20-1; D is ambiguous. The source of this sequence is a human donor who had recovered from COVID-19. This sample comprised CD4+ T cells from blood, cultured in vitro, obtained about 7 months after SARS-CoV-2 vaccination. The CDR3 protein is CSAREASGRNQPQHF. The CDR3, as DNA: TGCAGTGCTAGAGAGGCTTCAGGCCGCAATCAGCCCCAGCATTTT.